This T cell receptor beta chain appears in the sequencing data of a study of blood T cell repertoires in COVID-19. Turning to the study itself: Samples representing acute and convalescent COVID-19 were sourced from the United States, Italy and Spain. PBMCs, B-cell-depleted T cells, or T cells were the source of the cDNA or gDNA that made up the material.

In the study's own analysis: Amplification from reference gene primers served as the basis for estimated nucleated cell counts. Sequencing was performed with immunoSEQ multiplex PCR; in TCRdb, only in-frame clones are kept and a portion is missing. Clonal size and the V and J genes are those of that table, whereas D and trimming came from the DNA. The top ten clones hold over 10% of a sample with around 95,000 clones, 85% of them seen once. CDR1 is SGHDN, CDR2 FVKESK, per germline. With 1 base removed from V and 4 bases from J, the gap between germline ends came to 5 bases. This CDR3 is built from 13 residues.

Sequenced: peripheral blood. The chain combines TRBV14 with TRBJ2-1; D is uncertain. The receptor was isolated from a man between 45 and 60 years old with active or convalescent COVID-19. The CDR3 is CASSQGSYNEQFF. The CDR3, as DNA: TGTGCCAGCAGCCAAGGCAGTTACAATGAGCAGTTCTTC. The variable domain in full, with the rest retrieved from reference TRBV14 and TRBJ2-1, is EAGVTQFPSHSVIEKGQTVTLRCDPISGHDNLYWYRRVMGKEIKFLLHFVKESKQDESGMPNNRFLAERTGGTYSTLKVQPAELEDSGVYFCASSQGSYNEQFFGPGTRLTVL.